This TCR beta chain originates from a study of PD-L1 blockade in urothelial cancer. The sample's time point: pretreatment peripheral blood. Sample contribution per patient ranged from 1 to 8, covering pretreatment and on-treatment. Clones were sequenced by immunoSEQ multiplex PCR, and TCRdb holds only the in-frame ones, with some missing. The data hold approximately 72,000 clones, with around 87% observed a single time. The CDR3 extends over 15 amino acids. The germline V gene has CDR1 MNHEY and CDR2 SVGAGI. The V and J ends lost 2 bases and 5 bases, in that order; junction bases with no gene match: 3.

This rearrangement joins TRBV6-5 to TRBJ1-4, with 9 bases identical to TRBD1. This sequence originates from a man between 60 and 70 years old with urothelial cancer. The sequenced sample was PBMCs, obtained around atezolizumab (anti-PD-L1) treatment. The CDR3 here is CASSYRDRANEKLFF. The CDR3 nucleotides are TGTGCCAGCAGTTACCGGGACAGGGCAAATGAAAAACTGTTTTTT.